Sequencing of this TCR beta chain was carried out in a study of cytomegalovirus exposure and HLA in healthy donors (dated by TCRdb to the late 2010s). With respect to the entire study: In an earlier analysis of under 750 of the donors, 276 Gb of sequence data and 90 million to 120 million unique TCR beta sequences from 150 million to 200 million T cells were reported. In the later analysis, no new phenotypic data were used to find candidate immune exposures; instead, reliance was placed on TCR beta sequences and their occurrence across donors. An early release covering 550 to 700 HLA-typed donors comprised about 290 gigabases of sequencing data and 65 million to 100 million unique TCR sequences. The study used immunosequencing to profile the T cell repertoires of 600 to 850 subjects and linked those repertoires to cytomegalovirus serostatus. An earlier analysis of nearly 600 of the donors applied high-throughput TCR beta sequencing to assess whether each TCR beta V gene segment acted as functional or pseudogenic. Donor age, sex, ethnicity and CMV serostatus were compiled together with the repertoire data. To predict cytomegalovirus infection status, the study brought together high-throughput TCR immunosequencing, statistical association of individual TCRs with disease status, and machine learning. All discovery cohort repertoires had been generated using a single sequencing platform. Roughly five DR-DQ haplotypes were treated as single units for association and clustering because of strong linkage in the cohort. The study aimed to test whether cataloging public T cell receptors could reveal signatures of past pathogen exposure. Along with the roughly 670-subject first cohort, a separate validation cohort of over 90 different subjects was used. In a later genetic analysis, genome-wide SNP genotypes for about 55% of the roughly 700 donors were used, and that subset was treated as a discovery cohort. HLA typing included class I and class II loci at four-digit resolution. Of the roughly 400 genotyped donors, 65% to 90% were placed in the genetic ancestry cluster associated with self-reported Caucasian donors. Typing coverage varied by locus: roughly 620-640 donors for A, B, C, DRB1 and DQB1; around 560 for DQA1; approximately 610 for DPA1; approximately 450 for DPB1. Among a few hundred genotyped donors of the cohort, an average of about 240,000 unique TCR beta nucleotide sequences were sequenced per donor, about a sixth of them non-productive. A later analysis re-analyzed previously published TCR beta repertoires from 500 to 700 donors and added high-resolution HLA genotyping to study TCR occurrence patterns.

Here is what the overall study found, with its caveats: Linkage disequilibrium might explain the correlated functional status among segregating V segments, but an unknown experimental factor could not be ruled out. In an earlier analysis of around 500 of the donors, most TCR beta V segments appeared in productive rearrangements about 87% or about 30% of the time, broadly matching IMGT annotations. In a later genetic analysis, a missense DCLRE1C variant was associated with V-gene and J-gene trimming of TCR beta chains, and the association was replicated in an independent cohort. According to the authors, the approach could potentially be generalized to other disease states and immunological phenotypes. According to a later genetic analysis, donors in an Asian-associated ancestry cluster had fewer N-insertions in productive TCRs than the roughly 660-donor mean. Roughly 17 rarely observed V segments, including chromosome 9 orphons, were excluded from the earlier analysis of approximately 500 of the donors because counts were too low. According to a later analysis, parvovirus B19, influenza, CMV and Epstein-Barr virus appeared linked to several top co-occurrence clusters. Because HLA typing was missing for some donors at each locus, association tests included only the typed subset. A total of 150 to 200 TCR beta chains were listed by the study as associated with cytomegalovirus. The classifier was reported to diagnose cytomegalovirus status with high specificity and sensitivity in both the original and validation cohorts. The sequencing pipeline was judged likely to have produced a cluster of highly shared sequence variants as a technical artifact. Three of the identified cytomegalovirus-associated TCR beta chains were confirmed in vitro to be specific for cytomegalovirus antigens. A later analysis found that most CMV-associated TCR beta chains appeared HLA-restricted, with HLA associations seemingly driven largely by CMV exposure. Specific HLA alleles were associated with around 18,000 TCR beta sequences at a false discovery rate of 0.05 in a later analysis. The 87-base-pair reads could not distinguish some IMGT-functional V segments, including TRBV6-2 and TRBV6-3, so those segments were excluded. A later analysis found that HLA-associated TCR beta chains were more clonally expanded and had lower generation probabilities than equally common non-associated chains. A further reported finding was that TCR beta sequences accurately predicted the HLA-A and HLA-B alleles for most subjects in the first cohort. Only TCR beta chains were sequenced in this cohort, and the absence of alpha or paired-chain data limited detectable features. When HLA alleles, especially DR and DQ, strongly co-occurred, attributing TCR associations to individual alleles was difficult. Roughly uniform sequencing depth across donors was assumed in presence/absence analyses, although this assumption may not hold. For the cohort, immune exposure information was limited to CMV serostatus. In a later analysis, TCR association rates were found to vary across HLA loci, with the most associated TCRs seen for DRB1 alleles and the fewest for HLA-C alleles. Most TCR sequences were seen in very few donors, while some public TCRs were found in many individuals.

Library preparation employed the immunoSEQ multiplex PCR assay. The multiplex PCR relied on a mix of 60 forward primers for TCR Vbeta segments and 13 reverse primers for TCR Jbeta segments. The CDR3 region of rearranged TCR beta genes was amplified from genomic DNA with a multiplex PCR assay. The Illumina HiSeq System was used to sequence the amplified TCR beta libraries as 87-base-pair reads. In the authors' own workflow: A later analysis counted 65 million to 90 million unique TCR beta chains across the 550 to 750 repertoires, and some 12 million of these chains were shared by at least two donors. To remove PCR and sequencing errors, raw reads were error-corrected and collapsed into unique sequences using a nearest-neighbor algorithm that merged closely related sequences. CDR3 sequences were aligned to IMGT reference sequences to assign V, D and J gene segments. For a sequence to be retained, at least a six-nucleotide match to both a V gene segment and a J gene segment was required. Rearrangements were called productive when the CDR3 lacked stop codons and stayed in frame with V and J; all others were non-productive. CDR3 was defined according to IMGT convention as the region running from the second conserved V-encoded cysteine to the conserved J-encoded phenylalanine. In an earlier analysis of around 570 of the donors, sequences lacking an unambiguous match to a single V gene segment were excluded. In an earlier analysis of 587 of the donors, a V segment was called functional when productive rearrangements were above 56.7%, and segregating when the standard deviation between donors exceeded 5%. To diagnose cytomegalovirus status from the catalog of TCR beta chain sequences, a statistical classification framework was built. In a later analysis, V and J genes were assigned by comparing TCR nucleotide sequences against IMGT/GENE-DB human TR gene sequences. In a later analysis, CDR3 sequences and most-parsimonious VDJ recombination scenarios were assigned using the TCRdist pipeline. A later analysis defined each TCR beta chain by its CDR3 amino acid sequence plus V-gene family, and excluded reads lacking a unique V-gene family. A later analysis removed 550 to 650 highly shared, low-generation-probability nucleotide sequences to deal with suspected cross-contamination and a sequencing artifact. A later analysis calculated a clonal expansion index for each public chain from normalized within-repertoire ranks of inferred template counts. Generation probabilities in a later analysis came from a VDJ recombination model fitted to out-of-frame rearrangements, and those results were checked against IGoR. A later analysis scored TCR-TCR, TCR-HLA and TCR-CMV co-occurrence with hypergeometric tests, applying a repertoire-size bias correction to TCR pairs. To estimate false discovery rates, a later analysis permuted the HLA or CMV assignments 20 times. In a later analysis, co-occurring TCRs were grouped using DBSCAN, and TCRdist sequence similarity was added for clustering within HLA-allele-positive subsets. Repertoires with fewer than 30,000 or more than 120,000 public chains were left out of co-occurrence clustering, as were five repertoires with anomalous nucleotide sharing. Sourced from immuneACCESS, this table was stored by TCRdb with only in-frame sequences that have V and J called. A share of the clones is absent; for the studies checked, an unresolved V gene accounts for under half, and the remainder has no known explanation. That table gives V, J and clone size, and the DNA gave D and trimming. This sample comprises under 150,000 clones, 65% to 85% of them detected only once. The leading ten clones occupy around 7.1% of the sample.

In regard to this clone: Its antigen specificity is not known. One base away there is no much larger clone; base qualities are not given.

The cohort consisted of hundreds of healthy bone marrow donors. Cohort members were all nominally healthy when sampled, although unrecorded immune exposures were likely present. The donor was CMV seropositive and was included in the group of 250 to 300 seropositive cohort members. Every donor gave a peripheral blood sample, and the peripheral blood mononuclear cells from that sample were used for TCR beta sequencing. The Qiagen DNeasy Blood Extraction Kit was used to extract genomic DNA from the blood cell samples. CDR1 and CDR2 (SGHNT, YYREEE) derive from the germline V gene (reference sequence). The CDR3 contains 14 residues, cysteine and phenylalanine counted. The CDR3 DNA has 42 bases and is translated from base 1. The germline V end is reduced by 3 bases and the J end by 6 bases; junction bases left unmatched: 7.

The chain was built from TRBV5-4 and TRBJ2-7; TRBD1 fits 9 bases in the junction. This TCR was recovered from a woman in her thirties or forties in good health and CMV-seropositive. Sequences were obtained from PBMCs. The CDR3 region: CASSWGQGRSEQYF. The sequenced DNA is TGTGCCAGCAGCTGGGGACAGGGCAGGAGCGAGCAGTACTTC.